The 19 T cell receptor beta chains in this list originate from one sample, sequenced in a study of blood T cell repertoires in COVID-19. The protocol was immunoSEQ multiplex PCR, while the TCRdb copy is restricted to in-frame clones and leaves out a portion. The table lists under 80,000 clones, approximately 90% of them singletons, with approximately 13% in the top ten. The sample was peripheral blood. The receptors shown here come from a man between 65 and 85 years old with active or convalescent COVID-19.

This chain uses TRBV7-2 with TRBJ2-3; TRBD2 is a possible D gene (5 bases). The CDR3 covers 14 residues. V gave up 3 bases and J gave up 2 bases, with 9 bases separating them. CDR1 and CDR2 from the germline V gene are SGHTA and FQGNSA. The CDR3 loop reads CASSLVGVTDTQYF. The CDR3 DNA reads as TGTGCCAGCAGCTTGGTGGGAGTCACAGATACGCAGTATTTT.

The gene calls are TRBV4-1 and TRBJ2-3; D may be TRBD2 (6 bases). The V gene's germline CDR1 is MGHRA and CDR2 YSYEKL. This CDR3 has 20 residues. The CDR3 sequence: CPTPQLGPTIGGTRTDTQYF. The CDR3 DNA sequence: TGCCCCACCCCCCAACTCGGACCGACCATCGGCGGGACCCGCACAGATACGCAGTATTTT.

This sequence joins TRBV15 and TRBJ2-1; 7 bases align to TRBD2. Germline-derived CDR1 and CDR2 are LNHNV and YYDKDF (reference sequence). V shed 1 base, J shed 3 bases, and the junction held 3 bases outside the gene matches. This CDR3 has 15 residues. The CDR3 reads CATSRVTSLYNEQFF. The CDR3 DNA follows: TGTGCCACCAGCAGAGTGACTAGCCTCTACAATGAGCAGTTCTTC.

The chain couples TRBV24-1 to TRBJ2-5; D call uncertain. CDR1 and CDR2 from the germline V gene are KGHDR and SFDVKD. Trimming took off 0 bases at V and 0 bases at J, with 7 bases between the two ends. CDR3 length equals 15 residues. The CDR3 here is CATSDLRGYQETQYF. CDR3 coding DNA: TGTGCCACCAGTGATTTGCGAGGATACCAAGAGACCCAGTACTTC.

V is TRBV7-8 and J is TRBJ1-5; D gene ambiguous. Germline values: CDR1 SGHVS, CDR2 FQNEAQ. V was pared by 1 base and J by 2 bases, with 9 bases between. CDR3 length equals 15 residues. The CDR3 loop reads CASSLGRGGNQPQHF. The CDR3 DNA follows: TGTGCCAGCAGCTTAGGTAGAGGAGGCAATCAGCCCCAGCATTTT.

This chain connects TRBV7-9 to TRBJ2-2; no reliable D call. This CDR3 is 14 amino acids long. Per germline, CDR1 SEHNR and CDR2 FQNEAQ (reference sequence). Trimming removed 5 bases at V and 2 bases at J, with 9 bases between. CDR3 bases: TGTGCCAGCAGCAAGCTGGGCAACACCGGGGAGCTGTTTTTT. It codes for CASSKLGNTGELFF.

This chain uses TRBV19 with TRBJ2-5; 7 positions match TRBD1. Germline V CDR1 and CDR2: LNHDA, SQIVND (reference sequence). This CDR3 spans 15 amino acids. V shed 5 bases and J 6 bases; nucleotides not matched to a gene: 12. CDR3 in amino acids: CASSDPRQGMQTQYF. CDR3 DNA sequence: TGTGCCAGTAGTGACCCCCGACAGGGAATGCAGACCCAGTACTTC.

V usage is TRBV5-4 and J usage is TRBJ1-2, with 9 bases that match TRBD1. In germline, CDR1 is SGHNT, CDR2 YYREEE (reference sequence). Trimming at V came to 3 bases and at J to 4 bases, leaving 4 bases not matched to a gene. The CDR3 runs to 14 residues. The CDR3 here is CASSSRDRVYGYTF. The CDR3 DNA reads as TGTGCCAGCAGCTCCCGGGACAGGGTCTATGGCTACACCTTC.

Here the CDR3 DNA reads TGTGCCAGCTCCCCAATGGGAGGGGACACTGAAGCTTTCTTT. Its translation: CASSPMGGDTEAFF. V is TRBV18 and J is TRBJ1-1; D is perhaps TRBD1 (5 bases). The CDR3 runs 14 residues. CDR1 is KGHSH and CDR2 is LQKENI in the germline V gene. With 6 bases removed from V and 3 bases from J, the gap between germline ends came to 14 bases.

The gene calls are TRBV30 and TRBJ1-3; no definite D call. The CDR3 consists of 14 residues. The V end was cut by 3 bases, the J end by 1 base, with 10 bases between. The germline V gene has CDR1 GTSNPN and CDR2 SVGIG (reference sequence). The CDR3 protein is CAWRRRGSGNTIYF. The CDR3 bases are TGTGCCTGGAGGCGGCGCGGTTCTGGAAACACCATATATTTT.

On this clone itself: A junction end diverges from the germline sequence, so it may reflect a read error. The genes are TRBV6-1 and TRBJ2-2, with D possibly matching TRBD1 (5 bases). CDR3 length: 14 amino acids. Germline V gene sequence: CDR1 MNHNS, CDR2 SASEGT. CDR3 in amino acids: CASREGQNTGELFF. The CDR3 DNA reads TGTGCCAGCAGAGAAGGACAGAACACCGGGGAGCTGTTTTTT.

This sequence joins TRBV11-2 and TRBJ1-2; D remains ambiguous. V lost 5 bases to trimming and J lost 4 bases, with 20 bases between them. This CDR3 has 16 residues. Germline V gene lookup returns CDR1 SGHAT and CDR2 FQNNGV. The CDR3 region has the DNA TGTGCCAGCAGCCTTACGGCGGGAGCACCAACCTATGGCTACACCTTC. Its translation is CASSLTAGAPTYGYTF.

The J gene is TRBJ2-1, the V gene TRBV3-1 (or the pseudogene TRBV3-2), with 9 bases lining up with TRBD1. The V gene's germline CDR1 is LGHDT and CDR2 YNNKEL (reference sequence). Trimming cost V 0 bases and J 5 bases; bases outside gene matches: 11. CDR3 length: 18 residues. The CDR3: CASSQDRTGAEGNNEQFF. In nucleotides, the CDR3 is TGTGCCAGCAGCCAAGACAGGACAGGGGCTGAGGGCAACAATGAGCAGTTCTTC.

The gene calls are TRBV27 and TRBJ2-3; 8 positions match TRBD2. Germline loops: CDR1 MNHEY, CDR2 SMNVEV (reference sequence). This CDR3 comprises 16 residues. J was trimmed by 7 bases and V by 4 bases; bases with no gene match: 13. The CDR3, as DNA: TGTGCCAGCAGTTCTAATGCGGTAGCGGGACCTTATACGCAGTATTTT. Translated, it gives CASSSNAVAGPYTQYF.

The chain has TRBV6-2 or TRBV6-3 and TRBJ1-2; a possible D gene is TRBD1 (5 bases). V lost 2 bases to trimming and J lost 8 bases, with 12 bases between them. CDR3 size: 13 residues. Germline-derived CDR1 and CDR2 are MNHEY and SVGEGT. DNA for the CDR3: TGTGCCAGCAGTTACGGGGGGATCTGGGGCTACACCTTC. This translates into CASSYGGIWGYTF.

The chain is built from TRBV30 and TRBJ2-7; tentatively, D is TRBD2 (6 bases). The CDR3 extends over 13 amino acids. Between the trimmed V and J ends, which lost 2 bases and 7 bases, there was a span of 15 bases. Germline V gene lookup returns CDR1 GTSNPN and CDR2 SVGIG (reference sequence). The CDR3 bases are TGTGCCTGGAGTTCCTTTACCGCGGGGGAGCAGTACTTC. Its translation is CAWSSFTAGEQYF.

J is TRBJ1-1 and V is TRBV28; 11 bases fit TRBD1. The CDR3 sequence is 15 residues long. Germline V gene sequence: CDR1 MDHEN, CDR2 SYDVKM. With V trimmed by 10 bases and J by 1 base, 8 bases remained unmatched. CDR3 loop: CAIRTGGTANTEAFF. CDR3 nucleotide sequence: TGTGCCATTCGGACAGGGGGCACCGCGAACACTGAAGCTTTCTTT.

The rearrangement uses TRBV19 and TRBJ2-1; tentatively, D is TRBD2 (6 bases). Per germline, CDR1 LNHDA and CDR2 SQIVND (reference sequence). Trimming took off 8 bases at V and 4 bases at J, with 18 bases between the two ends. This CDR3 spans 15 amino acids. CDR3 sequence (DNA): TGTGCCAGTCGCTATCCGGGGGACGGATACAATGAGCAGTTCTTC. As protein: CASRYPGDGYNEQFF. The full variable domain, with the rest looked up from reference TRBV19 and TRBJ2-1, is DGGITQSPKYLFRKEGQNVTLSCEQNLNHDAMYWYRQDPGQGLRLIYYSQIVNDFQKGDIAEGYSVSREKKESFPLTVTSAQKNPTAFYLCASRYPGDGYNEQFFGPGTRLTVL.

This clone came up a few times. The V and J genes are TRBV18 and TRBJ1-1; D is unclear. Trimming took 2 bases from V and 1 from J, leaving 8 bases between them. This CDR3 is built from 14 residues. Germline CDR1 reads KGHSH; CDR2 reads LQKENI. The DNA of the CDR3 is TGTGCCAGCTCACCATCGGCTAGGAACACTGAAGCTTTCTTT. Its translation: CASSPSARNTEAFF.